Shown below are 21 T cell receptor beta chains from a single sample sequenced in a study of shared clonotypes between healthy human individuals. TCRdb's table, derived via immunoSEQ multiplex PCR, lists solely in-frame clones and lacks some. The data hold about half a million clones, with about 72% observed a single time. The specimen was PBMCs. The origin of the receptors is a woman aged 40 to 50 in good health. Some clones in this sample may be carry-over from other donors' samples.

The rearrangement links TRBV5-1 to TRBJ2-1; 11 nucleotides align to TRBD2. CDR1 is SGHRS and CDR2 is YFSETQ in the germline V gene. The CDR3 sequence is 14 residues long. Trimming at V came to 3 bases and at J to 6 bases, leaving 2 bases not matched to a gene. CDR3 protein: CASSSSGRTNEQFF. The CDR3 DNA reads as TGCGCCAGCAGCTCTAGCGGGAGGACCAATGAGCAGTTCTTC.

The rearrangement uses TRBV6-5 and TRBJ2-7; D perhaps matches TRBD2 (6 bases). V was trimmed by 4 bases and J by 3 bases, leaving 16 bases between them. Germline V gives CDR1 MNHEY, CDR2 SVGAGI. The CDR3 loop spans 15 amino acids. The DNA of the CDR3 is TGTGCCAGCAGTTCCCCCTTCGGGAGAGGCTACGAGCAGTACTTC. As protein: CASSSPFGRGYEQYF.

This clone was counted only a few times. J is TRBJ2-7 and V is TRBV27; unclear D gene. V lost 6 bases and J 7 bases, leaving 16 bases between the germline ends. The CDR3 is 13 amino acids. Germline V gives CDR1 MNHEY, CDR2 SMNVEV (reference sequence). The CDR3 is CASSPPWPLEQYF. CDR3 in DNA: TGTGCCAGCAGCCCCCCTTGGCCCTTGGAGCAGTACTTC.

This chain links TRBV28 with TRBJ1-5; 12 positions match TRBD1. The CDR3 is made up of 14 amino acids. V lost 6 bases and J lost 10; bases outside the gene matches: 7. The germline V gene encodes CDR1 MDHEN and CDR2 SYDVKM. The CDR3 protein is CASSRDRGRPPQHF. CDR3 nucleotide sequence: TGTGCCAGCAGCCGGGACAGGGGGCGCCCCCCCCAGCATTTT.

A note on this clone: A far more abundant clone sits one base away, making this likely a read error. Other nucleotide sequences in the sample specify the same CDR3. This sequence joins TRBV29-1 and TRBJ1-4; the match to TRBD1 covers 9 bases. The CDR3 has 16 amino acids. Germline CDR1 reads SQVTM; CDR2 reads ANQGSEA. V was pared by 7 bases and J by 8 bases, with 17 bases of the junction left unmatched. CDR3 sequence (DNA): TGCAGCGGCCCTCTCCGCCGGGACAGGGAGGACGAAAAACTGTTTTTT. Translated: CSGPLRRDREDEKLFF.

V and J are TRBV19 and TRBJ2-7, with D tentatively TRBD2 (5 bases). The CDR3 sequence is 14 residues long. V was trimmed by 5 bases and J by 5 bases, leaving 16 bases between them. Germline V gene lookup returns CDR1 LNHDA and CDR2 SQIVND (reference sequence). The DNA of the CDR3 is TGTGCCAGTAGTCCCGGCGGGCTTGGCGACGAGCAGTACTTC. Its translation: CASSPGGLGDEQYF.

The rearrangement links TRBV7-8 to TRBJ2-5; D is undetermined. The CDR3 totals 13 residues. Between the trimmed V and J ends, which lost 1 base and 1 base, there was a span of 4 bases. Per germline, CDR1 SGHVS and CDR2 FQNEAQ. The CDR3 DNA reads TGTGCCAGCAGCTTAGGGGTCCAAGAGACCCAGTACTTC. This codes for CASSLGVQETQYF.

This chain uses TRBV11-1 with TRBJ1-2; perhaps TRBD1 as D (5 bases). CDR3 length: 14 amino acids. V dropped 3 bases and J dropped 4 bases, with 12 bases sitting between them. CDR1 and CDR2 (germline): SGHAT, FQDESV (reference sequence). Here the CDR3 DNA reads TGTGCCAGCAGCTTCAAGGGGCAGACCTATGGCTACACCTTC. Its protein is CASSFKGQTYGYTF.

This clone was seen just once. The gene calls are TRBV5-1 and TRBJ2-5; D perhaps matches TRBD1 (6 bases). From germline, CDR1 is SGHRS and CDR2 YFSETQ. Trimming cost V 4 bases and J 0 bases, with 19 bases left between them. The CDR3 sequence is 17 residues long. The CDR3 region has the DNA TGCGCCAGCAGCCGGCAGGCGGACAGCTCCTACCAAGAGACCCAGTACTTC. It translates to CASSRQADSSYQETQYF.

This clone was seen a few times. The gene calls are TRBV11-2 and TRBJ1-1, with a tentative D call TRBD1 (5 bases). V was trimmed by 5 bases and J by 1 base, leaving 14 bases between them. The CDR3 is made up of 15 amino acids. CDR1 is SGHAT, CDR2 FQNNGV, per germline. CDR3 DNA sequence: TGTGCCAGCAGCGTTTTTCAAGGGGCGAACACTGAAGCTTTCTTT. Its protein product is CASSVFQGANTEAFF.

The chain couples TRBV7-2 to TRBJ2-1; D is unresolved. The V end was cut by 1 base, the J end by 6 bases, with 13 bases between. Germline values: CDR1 SGHTA, CDR2 FQGNSA. CDR3 size: 15 residues. CDR3 DNA: TGTGCCAGCAGCTTAGGGCAGGCTTTGCTCAATGAGCAGTTCTTC. Its translation: CASSLGQALLNEQFF.

For this clone: Other DNA sequences in the same sample also yield this CDR3. The chain joins TRBV28 to TRBJ2-7; 7 bases match TRBD1. CDR3 size: 14 residues. Unmatched junction bases numbered 4, after V lost 5 bases and J lost 0 bases. CDR1 and CDR2 from the germline V gene are MDHEN and SYDVKM. For the CDR3, the DNA is TGTGCCAGCAGTCGACAGGGTAGCTCCTACGAGCAGTACTTC. Its translation: CASSRQGSSYEQYF.

CDR3 nucleotides: TGCGCCAGCAGCCAAGACCTTAGATCCTCGGGGGTCCAGACCCAGTACTTC. Its protein is CASSQDLRSSGVQTQYF. The chain employs TRBV4-3 and TRBJ2-5; weak D call: TRBD2 (6 bases). Germline CDR1 LGHNA, CDR2 YSLEER. The CDR3 has 17 residues. V lost 0 bases, J lost 6 bases, and 20 bases lay in between.

Regarding this clone: The same CDR3 is also encoded by other DNA sequences in this sample. The rearrangement joins TRBV9 to TRBJ2-7; the D is unclear. Germline V gives CDR1 SGDLS, CDR2 YYNGEE. The V and J ends lost 0 bases and 3 bases respectively, with 10 bases between them. The CDR3 totals 14 residues. In DNA, the CDR3 is TGTGCCAGCAGCGTAGCGCCGAATGTCTACGAGCAGTACTTC. It yields the protein CASSVAPNVYEQYF.

The V call is TRBV6-1, the J call TRBJ1-1; D may be TRBD1 (5 bases). Germline-derived CDR1 and CDR2 are MNHNS and SASEGT. This CDR3 comprises 18 residues. V dropped 0 bases and J dropped 2 bases, with 19 bases sitting between them. CDR3 sequence (DNA): TGTGCCAGCAGTGAAGCGCGGAGGGGCTGGATTCTTAACACTGAAGCTTTCTTT. Its protein product is CASSEARRGWILNTEAFF.

The V call is TRBV7-2, the J call TRBJ2-3; 12 nucleotides align to TRBD2. In germline, CDR1 is SGHTA, CDR2 FQGNSA. With V trimmed by 1 base and J by 0 bases, 2 bases remained unmatched. The CDR3 runs to 17 residues. CDR3 region: CASSLVGTSGSTDTQYF. CDR3 nucleotide sequence: TGTGCCAGCAGCTTAGTTGGGACTAGCGGGAGCACAGATACGCAGTATTTT.

The V gene is TRBV7-3, the J gene TRBJ2-7; D is undetermined. The CDR3 length is 12 residues. CDR1 is SGHTA, CDR2 FQGTGA, per germline. V was shortened by 5 bases and J by 3 bases, with 8 bases between the two germline ends. The CDR3 DNA reads TGTGCCAGCAGCAATTACGGCTACGAGCAGTACTTC. This gives the protein CASSNYGYEQYF.

The chain has TRBV19 and TRBJ2-3; 7 bases agree with TRBD2. The trim removed 3 bases at V and 7 bases at J, leaving 13 bases unmatched. Germline CDR1 LNHDA, CDR2 SQIVND (reference sequence). This CDR3 has 16 residues. The CDR3 DNA is TGTGCCAGTAGTATGGCGGCTAGCGGAAGAGAGCATACGCAGTATTTT. Translated, it gives CASSMAASGREHTQYF.

The chain is built from TRBV30 and TRBJ1-6; a possible D gene is TRBD1 (5 bases). Trimming removed 3 bases at V and 6 bases at J, with 9 bases between. CDR1 is GTSNPN, CDR2 SVGIG, per germline (reference sequence). The CDR3 loop spans 13 amino acids. The CDR3 DNA reads TGTGCCTGGAGCCGGGGGACTAATTCACCCCTCCACTTT. Protein: CAWSRGTNSPLHF.

The chain recombines TRBV12-5 with TRBJ2-1; D possibly corresponds to TRBD2 (5 bases). The V gene lost 3 bases and the J gene lost 6 bases, with 6 bases spanning the gap. Germline CDR1 LGHNT, CDR2 FRNRAP. The CDR3 totals 12 residues. The CDR3 sequence is CASGLGSNEQFF. CDR3 DNA sequence: TGTGCTAGTGGTTTAGGGAGCAATGAGCAGTTCTTC.

This clone has ten or more counts. The rearrangement joins TRBV27 to TRBJ2-7, with D maybe TRBD1 (5 bases). Germline V gives CDR1 MNHEY, CDR2 SMNVEV (reference sequence). V lost 5 bases and J lost 0, with 20 bases in between. The CDR3 covers 17 residues. CDR3 amino acids: CASSPPSSTGLSYEQYF. For the CDR3, the DNA is TGTGCCAGCAGTCCACCCTCCTCAACAGGCCTCTCCTACGAGCAGTACTTC.